The clone carrying this T cell receptor beta chain was observed a handful of times. Its target is unknown. The source of the sample is a study of CD8 T cells in ankylosing spondylitis. The germline V gene encodes CDR1 MNHNS and CDR2 SASEGT. V lost 0 bases and J lost 4; bases outside the gene matches: 6. The CDR3 is made up of 16 amino acids. Overall study results and limits: Matched ankylosing spondylitis synovial fluid reportedly showed significant enrichment of disease-linked clones. Within peripheral blood, clones linked to disease were CD8+ and relatively rare. Ankylosing spondylitis blood appeared to be characterized by a TCR beta motif of 8 or 9 highly homologous variants.

Researchers built TCR beta libraries using quantitative 5'-RACE with molecular barcodes. TCRdb ran MiXCR on the 5' RACE reads and lists one entry per CDR3 protein. Among 150,000 to 200,000 distinct CDR3 sequences listed, roughly 13% were seen once. V is TRBV6-1 and J is TRBJ1-5, with TRBD1 matching 7 bases. Source material: blood, either unsorted or a sorted T cell fraction (not recorded which). This receptor was obtained from a female donor with ankylosing spondylitis or in good health (not recorded which). CDR3 DNA sequence: TGTGCCAGCAGTGAAGCCGGGTCAGGGGGAAATCAGCCCCAGCATTTT. It translates to CASSEAGSGGNQPQHF.